This TCR beta chain was recorded in a study of blood T cell repertoires in COVID-19. At the level of the study: Both acute and convalescent COVID-19 samples were obtained from the United States, Italy and Spain. The cDNA or gDNA used as material had been derived from T cells, B-cell-depleted T cells, or PBMCs.

Original data processing: Reference gene primer amplification gave nucleated cell count estimates. Profiled with immunoSEQ multiplex PCR; TCRdb holds only in-frame clones, not every one. Clone size and V and J calls were adopted from that table, with D and trimming inferred from the DNA. The table lists roughly 120,000 clones, about 83% of them singletons. Germline assignment: CDR1 MGHRA and CDR2 YSYEKL. The CDR3 loop spans 15 amino acids. Trimming pared 0 bases from V and 6 bases from J, leaving 12 bases between. The TCR comes from a man in his sixties or seventies with acute or convalescent COVID-19. What was sequenced was peripheral blood. The chain recombines TRBV4-1 with TRBJ1-5; weak D call: TRBD1 (5 bases). CDR3 protein: CASSQDLGGSQPQHF. The CDR3 region has the DNA TGCGCCAGCAGCCAAGATCTGGGGGGAAGTCAGCCCCAGCATTTT.